This record concerns one T cell receptor (beta chain) sequence. Its antigen is still unknown. The data were obtained in a study of T cell responses to AZD1222 COVID-19 vaccine. Study conclusions and caveats: Repertoires were obtained solely post-peak T cell response. Baseline seropositivity occurred in only 5 or 6 AZD1222 recipients. Spike-specific TCR breadth and depth rose after two AZD1222 doses. The study reported that nearly half of spike-specific TCRs target unmutated variant regions.

From germline, CDR1 is MNHEY and CDR2 SVGAGI. V was trimmed by 6 bases and J by 2 bases, leaving 11 bases between them. The CDR3 sequence is 14 residues long. Assay used: immunoSEQ multiplex PCR; TCRdb lists only in-frame clones, some missing. The sample lists 100,000 to 150,000 clones; more than 90% were seen once. The V gene is TRBV6-5, the J gene TRBJ2-1; weak D call: TRBD1 (5 bases). The source of this sequence is an adult who received the AZD1222 COVID-19 vaccine. The material sequenced was peripheral blood, taken 28 days after the second AZD1222 dose. The CDR3 is CASSIQGAYNEQFF. The CDR3 DNA sequence: TGTGCCAGCAGCATCCAAGGGGCCTACAATGAGCAGTTCTTC.